The TCR beta chain described here comes from a study of CD8 T cells in Susac syndrome. Study results and caveats: Regarding the TCR sequencing and HLA analysis, the study admitted that a relatively small number of individuals were involved.

As regards this clonotype: Its antigen is as yet unknown.

When the RNA was reverse transcribed, random hexamers were used with an input of roughly 0.5 to 1 ug. Amplification of TCR beta CDR3 spanned 54 Vbeta and 13 Jbeta via immunoSEQ multiplex PCR. TCRdb passed the immunoSEQ multiplex PCR reads through MiXCR, listing each CDR3 protein once. The sample records about 150,000 distinct CDR3 sequences, over 85% being singletons. The study used treatment-naive patients who had stable or active relapsing-remitting disease as multiple sclerosis controls. Isolation of CD8+ and CD4+ T cells was performed negatively, whereas enrichment of TEMRA cells was done by FACS. The junction had 2 bases not matched to a gene; V was cut back by 6 bases and J by 3 bases. CDR3 size: 13 residues.

This rearrangement joins TRBV12-3 or TRBV12-4 to TRBJ1-1; 9 bases line up with TRBD1. The sequence was collected from a human donor with multiple sclerosis. The sequenced material came from CD8+ T cells from PBMCs. CDR3 sequence (DNA): TGTGCCAGCAGACAGGGGGCGGACACTGAAGCTTTCTTT. This codes for CASRQGADTEAFF.